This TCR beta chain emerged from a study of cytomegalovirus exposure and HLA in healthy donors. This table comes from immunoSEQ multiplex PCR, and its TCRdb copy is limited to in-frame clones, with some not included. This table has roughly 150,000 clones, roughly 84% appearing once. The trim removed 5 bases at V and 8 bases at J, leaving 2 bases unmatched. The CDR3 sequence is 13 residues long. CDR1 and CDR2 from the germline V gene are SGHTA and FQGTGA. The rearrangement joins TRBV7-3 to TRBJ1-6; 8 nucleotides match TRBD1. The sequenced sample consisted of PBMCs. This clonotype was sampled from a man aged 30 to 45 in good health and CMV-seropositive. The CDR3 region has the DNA TGTGCCAGCAGCGCGACAGGGGATTCACCCCTCCACTTT. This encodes CASSATGDSPLHF. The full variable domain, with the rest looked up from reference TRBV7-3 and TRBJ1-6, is GAGVSQTPSNKVTEKGKYVELRCDPISGHTALYWYRQSLGQGPEFLIYFQGTGAADDSGLPNDRFFAVRPEGSVSTLKIQRTERGDSAVYLCASSATGDSPLHFGNGTRLTVT.